This note documents a single T cell receptor (beta chain) sequence. Its antigen remains unknown. The data originate from a study of early stage breast cancer tumors. Germline V lookup: CDR1 SGDLS, CDR2 YYNGEE. The V and J ends lost 0 bases and 4 bases, in that order; junction bases with no gene match: 2. The CDR3 length is 16 residues. Roughly 18-55 mg of tissue was diced for each tumor. Study-level points and caveats: Compared with adjacent normal breast, tumors showed 2.5 to 3-fold denser, more clonal T cells. Blood repertoires resembled normal breast more than tumor.

Produced via immunoSEQ multiplex PCR; TCRdb's table is partial and in-frame only. The sample carries about 10,000 clones, 65% to 70% recorded once. This sequence was found in a person in their fifties or sixties with breast cancer. The sequencing input was breast tumor tissue. The chain has TRBV9 and TRBJ2-1, with TRBD2 matching over 12 bases. CDR3 loop: CASSVALAGGYNEQFF. Written as DNA, the CDR3 is TGTGCCAGCAGCGTAGCTCTAGCGGGAGGGTACAATGAGCAGTTCTTC.